This T cell receptor beta chain is from a study of T-cell reconstitution after alpha-beta-depleted transplantation in children. This clonotype came up a few times. The antigen is unknown. Unique molecular identifiers were used in preparing the TCRbeta library. Each CDR3 protein is one row after TCRdb ran MiXCR on the PCR reads. This sample has about 980,000 distinct CDR3 sequences; under 30% occur once, and the top ten carry roughly 28%. Study-wide points: Diversity and T-cell counts at one year after transplant derived mostly from new T cells. Roughly two months post-transplant, alpha-beta T cells reportedly originated from several hundred graft clones that had expanded.

The sample here was PBMCs, mostly from graft donor cells, taken 360 days after TCRalphabeta/CD19-depleted stem cell transplant. The TCR originated in a boy under two years old who had a stem cell transplant for SCID, so the T cells may come from the graft donor.

CDR3 loop: CASSPGQVLYEQYF. The CDR3, as DNA: TGTGCCAGCTCACCAGGGCAGGTCCTCTACGAGCAGTACTTC. This chain uses TRBV18 with TRBJ2-7; no firm D call. Germline V gene sequence: CDR1 KGHSH, CDR2 LQKENI. There are 14 residues in the CDR3. Deletions cut 2 bases from V and 3 bases from J, with 11 bases between.